Given below is one T cell receptor (beta chain) in context. Staff drew around 10 milliliters of peripheral blood from each donor. Through a sample-barcoded 5' primer and a J-beta primer mix, a second PCR was run for about 7 to 12 cycles. TCRdb ran MiXCR on the 5' RACE reads and lists one entry per CDR3 protein. This table has approximately 800,000 distinct CDR3 sequences, roughly 25% appearing once. The data were taken from a study of blood T cells in healthy people across ages. The CDR3 has 13 residues. The germline gives CDR1 SGHTA, CDR2 FQGNSA. The V end was cut by 4 bases, the J end by 3 bases, with 8 bases between. This sample was also put to use in a study of T cells of mothers and their children.

The TCR originated in a boy between 5 and 17 years old in good health. V and J are TRBV7-2 and TRBJ2-3; the D gene is possibly TRBD1 (5 bases). Material for sequencing was blood. CDR3 in DNA: TGTGCCAGCAGCTGGGGCGTTACAGATACGCAGTATTTT. Protein product: CASSWGVTDTQYF.